The T cell receptor (beta chain) described here comes from a study of cytomegalovirus exposure and HLA in healthy donors. The PCR ran on 60 Vbeta and 13 Jbeta primers. Using immunoSEQ multiplex PCR, the repertoire was profiled, and TCRdb retains in-frame clones only, with some absent. Of 90,000 to 120,000 clones in the sample, 77% were seen once. Looked up from germline, CDR1 is SGDLS and CDR2 is YYNGEE. The CDR3 length is 15 residues. Unmatched junction bases numbered 8, after V lost 4 bases and J lost 3 bases. This clonotype originated in a male donor in good health and CMV-seronegative. The sample consisted of PBMCs. The chain recombines TRBV9 with TRBJ2-7; 9 nucleotides match TRBD2. CDR3 sequence: CASSQTSGPGYEQYF. The CDR3 DNA is TGTGCCAGCAGCCAGACTAGCGGCCCCGGCTACGAGCAGTACTTC.